This T cell receptor beta chain originates from a study of T cells in Graves' hyperthyroidism and ophthalmopathy. This clonotype was counted ten times or more. Trimming pared 7 bases from V and 3 bases from J, leaving 12 bases between. Per germline, CDR1 SNHLY and CDR2 FYNNEI. The CDR3 runs 13 residues. Researchers took RNA transcripts and amplified the TCR beta CDR3 regions from them. In the first-round RT-PCR of the TCR CDR3, the HTBI primer set was used. Each CDR3 protein is one row after TCRdb ran MiXCR on the multiplex PCR reads. This table holds 550,000 to 600,000 distinct CDR3 sequences, over 15% found once.

The sample consisted of blood. The sequence was collected from a young woman with Graves' hyperthyroidism. V gene TRBV2 combines with J gene TRBJ2-5, with D perhaps matching TRBD2 (6 bases). The CDR3 reads CASKEGTKETQYF. For the CDR3, the DNA is TGTGCCAGCAAGGAGGGCACCAAAGAGACCCAGTACTTC. Together with reference TRBV2 and TRBJ2-5, the CDR3 gives the full variable domain: EPEVTQTPSHQVTQMGQEVILRCVPISNHLYFYWYRQILGQKVEFLVSFYNNEISEKSEIFDDQFSVERPDGSNFTLKIRSTKLEDSAMYFCASKEGTKETQYFGPGTRLLVL.